This T cell receptor (beta chain) was captured in a study of cytomegalovirus exposure and HLA in healthy donors. This clone was seen more than once but under ten times. This PCR relied on a set of 60 Vbeta primers and 13 Jbeta primers. Assay used: immunoSEQ multiplex PCR; TCRdb lists only in-frame clones, some missing. The sample has under 200,000 clones; around 67% are singletons. CDR1 SQVTM and CDR2 ANQGSEA come from the germline V gene. The CDR3 sequence is 13 residues long. The source is a woman aged 18-35 years in good health and CMV-seropositive. The rearrangement links TRBV29-1 to TRBJ2-5; 8 positions agree with TRBD1. The J call is uncertain, as TRBJ2-7 better fits the DNA end. The material sequenced was PBMCs. In nucleotides, the CDR3 is TGCAGCGTTAAAGGACAGGGATACTACGAGCAGTACTTC. As protein: CSVKGQGYYEQYF.